This T cell receptor beta chain was captured by sequencing in a study of cytomegalovirus exposure and HLA in healthy donors. Study at large: A later analysis reported the same platform for the 90 to 150 validation repertoires and the roughly 650 first-cohort repertoires.

Data came from immunoSEQ multiplex PCR; TCRdb stores just in-frame clones and leaves some out. The profile shows about 65,000 clones, approximately 90% of them singletons. Notes on this clone: Its antigen is not known.

This CDR3 is built from 14 residues. V dropped 6 bases and J dropped 5 bases, with 16 bases sitting between them. Germline-derived CDR1 and CDR2 are MRHNA and SNTAGT. Donors came from a validation cohort of over 100 subjects, distinct from the first 666-subject cohort. Study-wide points: In vitro testing confirmed a few CMV-associated chains as specific for CMV antigens. Reportedly, cytomegalovirus status was diagnosed with high sensitivity and specificity.

V gene TRBV6-4 combines with J gene TRBJ1-1; possible D gene TRBD1, 6 bases. The TCR comes from a woman aged 18-30 years in good health and CMV-seronegative. Sequencing was performed on PBMCs. CDR3 region: CASSLVAGETEAFF. The CDR3 DNA follows: TGTGCCAGCAGCCTAGTGGCAGGGGAGACTGAAGCTTTCTTT.